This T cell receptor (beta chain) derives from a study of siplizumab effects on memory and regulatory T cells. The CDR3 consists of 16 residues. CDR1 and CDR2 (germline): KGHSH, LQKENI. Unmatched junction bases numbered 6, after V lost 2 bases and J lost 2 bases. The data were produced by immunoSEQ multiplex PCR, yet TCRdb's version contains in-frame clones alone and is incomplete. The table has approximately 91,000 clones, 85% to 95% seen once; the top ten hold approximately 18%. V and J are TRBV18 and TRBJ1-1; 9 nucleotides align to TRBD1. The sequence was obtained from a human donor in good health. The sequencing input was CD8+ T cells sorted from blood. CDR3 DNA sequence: TGTGCCAGCTCACCAAAGGGACAGGGCGCTAACACTGAAGCTTTCTTT. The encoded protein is CASSPKGQGANTEAFF.